Each of the 17 T cell receptor beta chains below was sequenced from the same sample in a study of OX40 agonist ivuxolimab in advanced cancers. The library was prepared using the immunoSEQ multiplex PCR assay. Here the immuneACCESS table is served through TCRdb, limited to in-frame sequences with V and J called. Missing clones are a known gap in these copies; in checked studies unresolved V genes cover under half, and the rest lacks a known reason. The sample records about 62,000 clones, roughly 88% of which are singletons. Of the sample, about 5.5% falls within the top ten clones. The sequencing here drew on CD4+ or CD8+ T cells sorted from blood, taken in a trial of the OX40 agonist ivuxolimab. The origin of the receptors is an adult with an advanced solid tumor such as melanoma, head and neck, liver or kidney cancer.

This rearrangement joins TRBV10-3 to TRBJ2-1, with 9 bases lining up with TRBD2. CDR1 ENHRY and CDR2 SYGVKD come from the germline V gene. The CDR3 is made up of 15 amino acids. V lost 10 bases to trimming and J lost 3 bases; unmatched junction nucleotides: 10. CDR3 bases: TGTGCCAGCCTGGCCCAGCGGGAGGTCTACAATGAGCAGTTCTTC. Translating gives CASLAQREVYNEQFF.

The chain couples TRBV6-1 to TRBJ1-5; maybe TRBD1 (6 bases). The V gene's germline CDR1 is MNHNS and CDR2 SASEGT. Trimming stripped 6 bases from V and 1 base from J, with 10 bases between. This CDR3 is built from 14 residues. The CDR3 here is CASRKGGSNQPQHF. The CDR3, as DNA: TGTGCCAGCAGAAAAGGGGGAAGCAATCAGCCCCAGCATTTT.

For this clone: Other DNA sequences within the sample encode an identical CDR3. The chain is built from TRBV7-2 and TRBJ1-5; TRBD1 might be the D (5 bases). Trimming stripped 5 bases from V and 3 bases from J, with 11 bases between. Germline values: CDR1 SGHTA, CDR2 FQGNSA. This CDR3 has 14 amino acids. The CDR3 coding sequence is TGTGCCAGCAGCCAGTCAGGGTCCAATCAGCCCCAGCATTTT. Amino acid sequence: CASSQSGSNQPQHF.

V and J are TRBV5-1 and TRBJ1-1, with D unresolved. The ends were cut back, 0 bases at V and 0 bases at J, with 9 bases in the middle. CDR1 and CDR2 from the germline V gene are SGHRS and YFSETQ. The CDR3 sequence is 15 residues long. CDR3 bases: TGCGCCAGCAGCTTGGATGGCGGTATGAACACTGAAGCTTTCTTT. This codes for CASSLDGGMNTEAFF.

The genes are TRBV28 and TRBJ2-5, with TRBD2 matching over 8 bases. There are 16 residues in the CDR3. From germline, CDR1 is MDHEN and CDR2 SYDVKM. Trimming at V came to 5 bases and at J to 2 bases, leaving 10 bases not matched to a gene. DNA for the CDR3: TGTGCCAGCAGTGCCTGGGCGGGGGGTACTCAAGAGACCCAGTACTTC. It is translated as CASSAWAGGTQETQYF. The full variable domain, in which reference TRBV28 and TRBJ2-5 provide the parts outside the CDR3, is DVKVTQSSRYLVKRTGEKVFLECVQDMDHENMFWYRQDPGLGLRLIYFSYDVKMKEKGDIPEGYSVSREKKERFSLILESASTNQTSMYLCASSAWAGGTQETQYFGPGTRLLVL.

V usage is TRBV11-2 and J usage is TRBJ1-2; D is undetermined. The CDR3 totals 15 residues. The ends were cut back, 4 bases at V and 2 bases at J, with 14 bases in the middle. Per germline, CDR1 SGHAT and CDR2 FQNNGV. The CDR3 nucleotides are TGTGCCAGCAGCTCTAGTTTGGCTGGGAACTATGGCTACACCTTC. It encodes CASSSSLAGNYGYTF.

The chain couples TRBV5-1 to TRBJ2-3, with unresolved D. The ends were cut back, 0 bases at V and 2 bases at J, with 13 bases in the middle. CDR1 is SGHRS and CDR2 is YFSETQ in the germline V gene. The CDR3 length is 16 residues. CDR3 residues: CASSLAVEQNTDTQYF. CDR3 in DNA: TGCGCCAGCAGCTTGGCCGTCGAACAGAACACAGATACGCAGTATTTT.

The rearrangement links TRBV9 to TRBJ2-7, with 14 bases aligning to TRBD2. CDR3 length: 16 residues. The junction had 7 bases not matched to a gene; V was cut back by 4 bases and J by 4 bases. Germline lookup yields CDR1 SGDLS and CDR2 YYNGEE. CDR3 bases: TGTGCCAGCAGCAAAGGGACTAGCGGGAGCATATACGAGCAGTACTTC. Translating it yields CASSKGTSGSIYEQYF.

The chain links TRBV7-9 to TRBJ2-5; D call uncertain. Trimming stripped 4 bases from V and 5 bases from J, with 8 bases between. The CDR3 spans 12 residues. CDR1 and CDR2 (germline): SEHNR, FQNEAQ (reference sequence). The CDR3 DNA reads as TGTGCCAGCAGCTCTTTGGGGGAGACCCAGTACTTC. The encoded protein is CASSSLGETQYF.

Here the CDR3 DNA reads TGTGCCAGCAGCTTAGAAATCGGGGAGCCAAACTATGGCTACACCTTC. This sequence encodes CASSLEIGEPNYGYTF. V and J are TRBV7-6 and TRBJ1-2; D not certain. The germline V gene has CDR1 SGHVS and CDR2 FNYEAQ. V was trimmed by 1 base and J by 2 bases, leaving 14 bases between them. The CDR3 consists of 16 residues.

The chain has TRBV9 and TRBJ2-3; 8 positions match TRBD1. The CDR3 contains 18 residues. CDR1 is SGDLS and CDR2 is YYNGEE in the germline V gene. With V trimmed by 2 bases and J by 4 bases, 15 bases remained unmatched. CDR3 sequence (DNA): TGTGCCAGCAGCGTCATATCAGGGGGCCCGAGGTACCCAGATACGCAGTATTTT. This translates into CASSVISGGPRYPDTQYF.

The chain joins TRBV6-6 to TRBJ1-4; D ambiguous. Germline values: CDR1 MNHNY, CDR2 SVGAGI (reference sequence). This CDR3 region has 15 residues. The V gene lost 8 bases and the J gene lost 0 bases, with 13 bases spanning the gap. The CDR3 loop is CASSYGESTNEKLFF. CDR3 DNA: TGTGCCAGCTCCTATGGGGAGTCAACTAATGAAAAACTGTTTTTT.

As to this clone: Since the CDR3 does not end with the conserved phenylalanine or tryptophan, this likely comes from a read error. The genes are TRBV30 and TRBJ1-5; D gene uncertain. Germline-derived CDR1 and CDR2 are GTSNPN and SVGIG (reference sequence). The CDR3 is 12 amino acids. Trimming stripped 2 bases from V and 6 bases from J, with 8 bases between. CDR3 residues: CAWSQASQPQHL. CDR3 coding DNA: TGTGCCTGGAGTCAGGCGAGTCAGCCCCAGCATCTT.

The chain uses TRBV27 and TRBJ1-1; D remains ambiguous. Germline CDR1 MNHEY, CDR2 SMNVEV (reference sequence). The CDR3 totals 14 residues. The V gene lost 6 bases and the J gene lost 0 bases, with 11 bases spanning the gap. The CDR3: CASRPGRMNTEAFF. The CDR3 DNA reads as TGTGCCAGCAGACCCGGACGGATGAACACTGAAGCTTTCTTT.

The chain combines TRBV6-1 with TRBJ2-5; TRBD2 aligns across 8 bases. There are 15 residues in the CDR3. Germline V gene lookup returns CDR1 MNHNS and CDR2 SASEGT. The trim removed 2 bases at V and 4 bases at J, leaving 6 bases unmatched. Here the CDR3 DNA reads TGTGCCAGCAGTGAAAGAGTCGGGAGGGGAGAGACCCAGTACTTC. Translation: CASSERVGRGETQYF.

The V gene is TRBV5-6, the J gene TRBJ2-5, with 7 bases lining up with TRBD2. Trimming removed 4 bases from V and 3 bases from J; junction bases left unmatched: 6. This CDR3 contains 14 residues. Per the germline V gene, CDR1 is SGHDT and CDR2 is YYEEEE. CDR3 residues: CASSRDYLKETQYF. The CDR3 DNA follows: TGTGCCAGCAGCCGGGACTATCTAAAAGAGACCCAGTACTTC. The full variable domain, rest sourced from reference TRBV5-6 and TRBJ2-5, is DAGVTQSPTHLIKTRGQQVTLRCSPKSGHDTVSWYQQALGQGPQFIFQYYEEEERQRGNFPDRFSGHQFPNYSSELNVNALLLGDSALYLCASSRDYLKETQYFGPGTRLLVL.

The chain joins TRBV19 to TRBJ2-1; D possibly matches TRBD1 or TRBD2 (5 bases each). Germline CDR1 and CDR2: LNHDA and SQIVND (reference sequence). The V end was cut by 2 bases, the J end by 6 bases, with 14 bases between. The CDR3 runs to 15 residues. CDR3 sequence reads: CASSISRDLPNEQFF. The CDR3, as DNA: TGTGCCAGTAGTATATCCCGGGACCTCCCCAATGAGCAGTTCTTC.